Listed here are 19 T cell receptor beta chains from one sample, sequenced in a study of naive and memory T cell subsets. The beta constant-region primer was an equimolar mix of two oligonucleotides covering TRBC1 and TRBC2. Ligated cDNA was amplified by four rounds of PCR with nested alpha and beta constant-region primers and SP2. MiXCR, run by TCRdb on the UMI-ligation and nested PCR reads, gives a single entry per CDR3 protein. This sample has roughly 80,000 distinct CDR3 sequences, with 8% to 9.5% found just once. Material: naive CD8+ T cells from blood. These receptors all stem from a human donor in good health.

This clonotype was seen only a few times. This rearrangement joins TRBV5-6 to TRBJ2-6; 9 bases are shared with TRBD1. This CDR3 spans 16 amino acids. V trimming: 2 bases; J trimming: 4 bases; junction bases outside the gene matches: 4. CDR1 and CDR2 (germline): SGHDT, YYEEEE. CDR3: CASSFRDRAGANVLTF. The CDR3 coding sequence is TGTGCCAGCAGCTTTAGGGACAGGGCCGGGGCCAACGTCCTGACTTTC.

This clonotype was seen many times. The CDR3 loop reads CSVISRGLALYNEQFF. The CDR3 DNA sequence: TGCAGCGTAATATCCAGGGGGCTTGCCCTCTACAATGAGCAGTTCTTC. This chain links TRBV29-1 with TRBJ2-1; 8 bases map to TRBD1. J was trimmed by 3 bases and V by 6 bases; bases with no gene match: 13. The CDR3 totals 16 residues. The germline gives CDR1 SQVTM, CDR2 ANQGSEA.

This clonotype appeared many times. The rearrangement links TRBV20-1 to TRBJ2-5; 9 positions agree with TRBD2. Germline V gene sequence: CDR1 DFQATT, CDR2 SNEGSKA (reference sequence). This CDR3 region has 14 residues. CDR3 region: CSGRDPSGIETQYF. In nucleotides, the CDR3 is TGCAGCGGACGGGATCCTAGCGGGATTGAGACCCAGTACTTC.

This clonotype has a handful of counts. The chain couples TRBV6-6 to TRBJ1-1, with D possibly TRBD1 on 6 matching bases. CDR3 length: 13 residues. Trimming took off 6 bases at V and 0 bases at J, with 8 bases between the two ends. Germline-derived CDR1 and CDR2 are MNHNY and SVGAGI (reference sequence). CDR3 nucleotide sequence: TGTGCCAGCAGGGGGGCGATGAACACTGAAGCTTTCTTT. Its translation: CASRGAMNTEAFF.

This clonotype has at least ten counts. The chain couples TRBV10-3 to TRBJ2-1; D gene ambiguous. The CDR3 spans 13 residues. CDR1 ENHRY and CDR2 SYGVKD come from the germline V gene. Trimming removed 9 bases from V and 4 bases from J, with 13 bases in between. The CDR3 coding sequence is TGTGCCATATGGATAACCGATTACAATGAGCAGTTCTTC. The encoded protein is CAIWITDYNEQFF.

This clonotype has more than one count but fewer than ten. The chain employs TRBV4-1 and TRBJ2-3; D possibly matches TRBD1 or TRBD2 (5 bases each). V was pared by 1 base and J by 6 bases, with 14 bases between. The CDR3 spans 15 residues. CDR1 is MGHRA and CDR2 is YSYEKL in the germline V gene. The CDR3 sequence is CASSQAPRDADTQYF. The CDR3 DNA is TGCGCCAGCAGCCAAGCGCCCAGGGACGCCGATACGCAGTATTTT.

The V gene is TRBV7-8, the J gene TRBJ2-7; TRBD2 agrees at 11 bases. Germline V gene lookup returns CDR1 SGHVS and CDR2 FQNEAQ. This CDR3 is built from 15 residues. V was pared by 5 bases and J by 7 bases, with 10 bases of the junction left unmatched. This chain's CDR3 is CASSPGLADVLEQYF. The CDR3 DNA is TGTGCCAGCAGCCCGGGACTAGCGGACGTACTGGAGCAGTACTTC.

This clonotype has ten or more counts. V gene TRBV12-3 or TRBV12-4 combines with J gene TRBJ1-1, with a weak D call TRBD1 (5 bases). V was shortened by 8 bases and J by 3 bases, with 7 bases between the two germline ends. This CDR3 contains 11 residues. The CDR3 sequence is CASGGDTEAFF. CDR3 DNA: TGTGCCAGCGGAGGGGACACTGAAGCTTTCTTT.

This clonotype was counted ten times or more. The chain joins TRBV6-5 to TRBJ2-5; 7 positions agree with TRBD1. Per germline, CDR1 MNHEY and CDR2 SVGAGI. The CDR3 sequence is 14 residues long. The V and J ends lost 6 bases and 2 bases, in that order; junction bases with no gene match: 6. CDR3 in DNA: TGTGCCAGCAGCCTGACAGGGTCGCAAGAGACCCAGTACTTC. Its translation is CASSLTGSQETQYF.

This clonotype occurred many times. V gene TRBV27 combines with J gene TRBJ2-3; D unclear. Germline CDR1 reads MNHEY; CDR2 reads SMNVEV (reference sequence). The CDR3 runs 13 residues. V lost 0 bases, J lost 6 bases, and 7 bases lay in between. The CDR3 here is CASSLSVGDTQYF. CDR3 DNA sequence: TGTGCCAGCAGTTTATCGGTTGGGGATACGCAGTATTTT.

In its sample, this clonotype was seen a few times. The CDR3 is CASSFDPAAAQNTGELFF. The CDR3 bases are TGTGCCAGCAGTTTTGACCCGGCGGCAGCCCAGAACACCGGGGAGCTGTTTTTT. This chain joins TRBV28 and TRBJ2-2; D is unresolved. Deletions cut 3 bases from V and 1 base from J, with 18 bases between. Germline V gene data show CDR1 as MDHEN and CDR2 as SYDVKM. The length of the CDR3 is 18 residues.

This clonotype was detected a few times. V is TRBV7-9 and J is TRBJ2-1; 8 nucleotides align to TRBD2. CDR1 SEHNR and CDR2 FQNEAQ come from the germline V gene (reference sequence). This CDR3 is 16 amino acids long. The junction had 8 bases not matched to a gene; V was cut back by 5 bases and J by 2 bases. The CDR3 sequence: CASSLHREGPYNEQFF. The CDR3 DNA sequence: TGTGCCAGCAGCCTTCACCGGGAGGGCCCCTACAATGAGCAGTTCTTC.

This clonotype was counted ten times or more. The gene calls are TRBV7-9 and TRBJ2-1, with 7 nucleotides matching TRBD2. The CDR3 length is 14 residues. J lost 6 bases, V lost 1 base, and 3 bases had no gene match. CDR1 is SEHNR and CDR2 is FQNEAQ in the germline V gene (reference sequence). In DNA, the CDR3 is TGTGCCAGCAGCTTAGGCGGGAGCGGCAATGAGCAGTTCTTC. Its translation is CASSLGGSGNEQFF.

This clonotype occurred many times. The rearrangement uses TRBV30 and TRBJ1-5; D unclear. There are 15 residues in the CDR3. Trimming removed 2 bases from V and 0 bases from J, with 11 bases in between. Germline CDR1 and CDR2: GTSNPN and SVGIG (reference sequence). The CDR3 DNA is TGTGCCTGGAGTACCGAAGAATATAGCAATCAGCCCCAGCATTTT. Encoded protein: CAWSTEEYSNQPQHF.

The chain has TRBV20-1 and TRBJ2-7; TRBD2 might be the D (6 bases). The CDR3 totals 15 residues. Germline CDR1 and CDR2: DFQATT and SNEGSKA (reference sequence). The V gene lost 0 bases and the J gene lost 2 bases, with 14 bases spanning the gap. The DNA of the CDR3 is TGCAGTGCTAGAGAAGTACTAGCTACTACCTACGAGCAGTACTTC. This codes for CSAREVLATTYEQYF.

The sample holds many counts of this clonotype. V usage is TRBV19 and J usage is TRBJ1-1, with D unclear. The CDR3 consists of 14 residues. V dropped 3 bases and J dropped 2 bases, with 10 bases sitting between them. The germline gives CDR1 LNHDA, CDR2 SQIVND (reference sequence). CDR3 loop: CASSIGPGNTEAFF. In nucleotides, the CDR3 is TGTGCCAGTAGTATTGGTCCGGGAAACACTGAAGCTTTCTTT.

The chain is built from TRBV7-8 and TRBJ2-1, with TRBD2 as a possible D gene (6 bases). Germline V gives CDR1 SGHVS, CDR2 FQNEAQ. V shed 5 bases and J shed 4 bases, with 18 bases lying between them. The CDR3 length is 16 residues. CDR3 region: CASSQSGTYIYNEQFF. CDR3 nucleotide sequence: TGTGCCAGCAGCCAATCCGGGACTTACATTTACAATGAGCAGTTCTTC.

This clonotype occurred many times. V is TRBV20-1 and J is TRBJ2-7; D ambiguous. The germline V gene encodes CDR1 DFQATT and CDR2 SNEGSKA (reference sequence). This CDR3 has 13 amino acids. Trimming cost V 3 bases and J 1 base, with 10 bases left between them. The CDR3 sequence is CSARTFRSYEQYF. As DNA, the CDR3 is TGCAGTGCTAGGACTTTCCGATCCTACGAGCAGTACTTC.

In its sample, this clonotype was seen a few times. This chain links TRBV7-2 with TRBJ2-5; 11 nucleotides match TRBD2. V lost 4 bases to trimming and J lost 2 bases; unmatched junction nucleotides: 6. The CDR3 has 16 amino acids. CDR1 SGHTA and CDR2 FQGNSA come from the germline V gene. The CDR3, as DNA: TGTGCCAGCAGCTCGATGGGACTAGCGGTACAAGAGACCCAGTACTTC. Protein sequence: CASSSMGLAVQETQYF.